This entry features one T cell receptor beta chain sequence. TCRdb reanalysed the RT-PCR reads using MiXCR and keeps one entry per CDR3 protein. This table has fewer than 250,000 distinct CDR3 sequences, less than 15% appearing once. The sample is drawn from a study of patients and donors after allogeneic stem cell transplantation. The CDR3 is 14 residues long. The germline V and J ends were trimmed by 0 bases and 7 bases, with 12 bases remaining between them. Per the germline V gene, CDR1 is LGHDT and CDR2 is YNNKEL (reference sequence). This clonotype was obtained from a human donor who was either an allogeneic HSCT recipient or a stem cell or donor lymphocyte infusion donor (not recorded which). It is not recorded whose cells these are; they may come from a transplant donor. The chain has TRBV3-1 and TRBJ1-2; no firm D call. Input material: blood, either unsorted or a sorted T cell fraction (not recorded which). DNA for the CDR3: TGTGCCAGCAGCCAAGAAGCTTCAGGAGCTGGCTACACCTTC. It encodes CASSQEASGAGYTF.